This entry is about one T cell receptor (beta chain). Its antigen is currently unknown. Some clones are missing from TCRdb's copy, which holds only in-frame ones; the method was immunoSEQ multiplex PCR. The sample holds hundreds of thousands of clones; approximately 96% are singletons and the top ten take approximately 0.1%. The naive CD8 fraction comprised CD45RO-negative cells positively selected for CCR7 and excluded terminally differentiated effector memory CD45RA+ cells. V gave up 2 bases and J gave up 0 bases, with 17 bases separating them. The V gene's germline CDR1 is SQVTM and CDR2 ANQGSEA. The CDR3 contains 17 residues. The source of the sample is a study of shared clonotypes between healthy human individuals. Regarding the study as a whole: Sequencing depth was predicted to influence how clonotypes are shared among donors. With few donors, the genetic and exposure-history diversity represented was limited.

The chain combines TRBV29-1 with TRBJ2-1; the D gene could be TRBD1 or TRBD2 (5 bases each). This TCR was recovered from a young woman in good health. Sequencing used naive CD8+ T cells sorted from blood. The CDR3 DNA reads TGCAGCGTTGAAAGCGCAGGTCCAGGGAGCTCCTACAATGAGCAGTTCTTC. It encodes CSVESAGPGSSYNEQFF.